A selection of T cell receptor beta chains follows, all from one sample in a study of shared clonotypes between healthy human individuals. This table comes from immunoSEQ multiplex PCR, and its TCRdb copy is limited to in-frame clones, with some not included. The top ten hold 50% of the sample, which has just under 95,000 clones, over 60% seen once. Sequenced sample: memory CD8+ T cells sorted from blood. These receptor sequences come from a man aged 25-45 years in good health. Each CDR3 is given with its conserved first and last residue. A D gene is named only where the DNA matches it firmly. The size field is filled for only some rows; it gives once, few, many or a size class.

V gene: TRBV19
clone size: -
D gene: -
J gene: TRBJ2-1
CDR3 DNA: TGTGCCAGTAGTATATGGTATACCTACAATGAGCAGTTCTTC
CDR3 protein: CASSIWYTYNEQFF

V gene: TRBV6-5
clone size: -
D gene: -
J gene: TRBJ1-5
CDR3 DNA: TGTGCCAGCAGTTACCGGGCAGAACATCAGCCCCAGCATTTT
CDR3 protein: CASSYRAEHQPQHF

V gene: TRBV7-2
clone size: -
D gene: -
J gene: TRBJ2-2
CDR3 DNA: TGTGCCAGCAGCCCCAGAGGGACTTTTAACACCGGGGAGCTGTTTTTT
CDR3 protein: CASSPRGTFNTGELFF

V gene: TRBV10-3
clone size: once
D gene: TRBD1
J gene: TRBJ2-7
CDR3 DNA: TGTGCCATCGGACAGGGAAACTACGAGCAGTACTTC
CDR3 protein: CAIGQGNYEQYF

V gene: TRBV29-1
clone size: -
D gene: TRBD2
J gene: TRBJ2-1
CDR3 DNA: TGCAGCGTAGCGGGAGAGAAGGTAAATGAGCAGTTCTTC
CDR3 protein: CSVAGEKVNEQFF

V gene: TRBV10-2
clone size: -
D gene: -
J gene: TRBJ2-5
CDR3 DNA: TGCGCCAGCTCCAGGGATTTTATCGAGTACCAAGAGACCCAGTACTTC
CDR3 protein: CASSRDFIEYQETQYF

V gene: TRBV28
clone size: -
D gene: TRBD1
J gene: TRBJ2-2
CDR3 DNA: TGTGCCAGCAGCTACGCCGGGACAGGATGGCCCGGGACGGGGACCGGGGAGCTGTTTTTT
CDR3 protein: CASSYAGTGWPGTGTGELFF

V gene: TRBV5-4
clone size: -
D gene: -
J gene: TRBJ2-1
CDR3 DNA: TGTGCCAGCAGCCAAGCTGGGGAATCTTACAATGAGCAGTTCTTC
CDR3 protein: CASSQAGESYNEQFF

V gene: TRBV4-2
clone size: -
D gene: -
J gene: TRBJ2-7
CDR3 DNA: TGTGCCAGCAGCCACCAACTAGATCAGAACGAGCAGTACTTC
CDR3 protein: CASSHQLDQNEQYF

V gene: TRBV6-5
clone size: few
D gene: TRBD2
J gene: TRBJ2-4
CDR3 DNA: TGTGCCAGCGCTGCGGGAGGGGGACAGCAAAACATTCAGTACTTC
CDR3 protein: CASAAGGGQQNIQYF

V gene: TRBV4-3
clone size: -
D gene: -
J gene: TRBJ1-1
CDR3 DNA: TGCGCCAGCAGCCCCCCCCTTAGGAGCACTGAAGCTTTCTTT
CDR3 protein: CASSPPLRSTEAFF

V gene: TRBV28
clone size: few
D gene: -
J gene: TRBJ1-1
CDR3 DNA: TGTGCCAGCAGCCACAGGGTAAACACTGAAGCTTTCTTT
CDR3 protein: CASSHRVNTEAFF

V gene: TRBV29-1
clone size: few
D gene: TRBD2
J gene: TRBJ2-2
CDR3 DNA: TGCAGCGTACAAGCGGGAGTCGACACCGGGGAGCTGTTTTTT
CDR3 protein: CSVQAGVDTGELFF

V gene: TRBV7-2
clone size: -
D gene: -
J gene: TRBJ2-5
CDR3 DNA: TGTGCCAGCAGCTTTTGGGGAGCTGGCCAAGAGACCCAGTACTTC
CDR3 protein: CASSFWGAGQETQYF

V gene: TRBV14
clone size: few
D gene: -
J gene: TRBJ2-1
CDR3 DNA: TGTGCCAGCAGCCAGCGGCCGACAGGAGGAGGCGAGCAGTTCTTC
CDR3 protein: CASSQRPTGGGEQFF

V gene: TRBV6-1
clone size: -
D gene: -
J gene: TRBJ2-7
CDR3 DNA: TGTGCCAGCAGTGAACATGACCACTCCTACGAGCAGTACTTC
CDR3 protein: CASSEHDHSYEQYF